This TCR beta chain was sequenced during a study of T-cell reconstitution after alpha-beta-depleted transplantation in children. Points from the study as a whole: A year post-transplant, T-cell counts and diversity derived mostly from newly produced T cells.

Germline V CDR1 and CDR2: MDHEN, SYDVKM. The V and J ends lost 10 bases and 3 bases, in that order; junction bases with no gene match: 9. The CDR3 loop spans 14 amino acids. TCRbeta library preparation incorporated unique molecular identifiers. TCRdb analysed the PCR reads with MiXCR anew, one entry per CDR3 protein. The sample records about a million distinct CDR3 sequences, roughly 29% being singletons. This clonotype was detected a few times. Its antigen is unknown. The chain has TRBV28 and TRBJ2-3; 8 nucleotides line up with TRBD2. This TCR came from a boy in the first two years of life who had a stem cell transplant for SCID, so the T cells may come from the graft donor. Sequencing was performed on PBMCs, mostly from graft donor cells, taken 360 days after TCRalphabeta/CD19-depleted stem cell transplant. CDR3 sequence: CANRPAGATDTQYF. For the CDR3, the DNA is TGTGCCAACAGGCCAGCGGGGGCGACAGATACGCAGTATTTT.